This TCR beta chain was recorded in a study of long-term antiretroviral therapy in people with HIV. Regarding the study as a whole: Repertoires from HIV showed CDR3 length ranges narrower than those of controls. Diversity remained lower than transplant donor controls, even though it increased after ART.

The V gene lost 2 bases and the J gene lost 6 bases, with 10 bases spanning the gap. Germline-derived CDR1 and CDR2 are MNHEY and SVGAGI. The CDR3 consists of 13 residues. For this clone: What it binds is unknown.

Each HIV participant was treated in the United States. An immunoSEQ assay, version v3.0, was performed at survey level. Generated by immunoSEQ multiplex PCR, the TCRdb table keeps only in-frame clones and is missing some. The sample lists about 27,000 clones, around 84% occurring once. The sequence was obtained from a man aged 35-49 years with HIV. The sample here was unsorted PBMCs, taken 2.3 years after starting antiretroviral therapy. The rearrangement links TRBV6-5 to TRBJ1-1; D unclear. CDR3 sequence reads: CASSYGPIAEAFF. DNA for the CDR3: TGTGCCAGCAGTTACGGCCCGATCGCTGAAGCTTTCTTT.